This T cell receptor beta chain appears in the sequencing data of a study of response to subunit inactivated influenza vaccine. Overall study findings and caveats: That few new T cells are recruited by each seasonal influenza vaccination was the authors' suggestion.

TCRdb re-analysed the RT-PCR reads in MiXCR, keeping a single row per CDR3 protein. The table records approximately 200,000 distinct CDR3 sequences, under 15% of them present only once. Germline-derived CDR1 and CDR2 are SEHNR and FQNEAQ (reference sequence). Trimming left V 4 bases short and J 3 bases short, with 9 bases between. The CDR3 extends over 13 amino acids. This clonotype was detected a few times. Its antigen is undetermined. The V and J genes are TRBV7-9 and TRBJ2-5; D is undetermined. This sample comprised CD8+ T cells sorted from PBMCs, obtained around 5 days after vaccination. This receptor was obtained from a man aged 45-60 years who received an inactivated influenza vaccine. CDR3 protein: CASSWPRKETQYF. The CDR3 nucleotides are TGTGCCAGCAGCTGGCCCAGAAAAGAGACCCAGTACTTC. The variable domain in full, completed from reference TRBV7-9 and TRBJ2-5, reads DTGVSQNPRHKITKRGQNVTFRCDPISEHNRLYWYRQTLGQGPEFLTYFQNEAQLEKSRLLSDRFSAERPKGSFSTLEIQRTEQGDSAMYLCASSWPRKETQYFGPGTRLLVL.